The 29 T cell receptor beta chains in this list originate from one sample, sequenced in a study of cytomegalovirus exposure and HLA in healthy donors. In the PCR, 60 Vbeta and 13 Jbeta primers were used. Produced via immunoSEQ multiplex PCR; TCRdb's table is partial and in-frame only. The sample shows about 130,000 clones, about 73% of them seen only once. Material: PBMCs. The receptor set was obtained from a woman aged 50 to 60 in good health and CMV-seropositive.

The gene calls are TRBV7-8 and TRBJ2-3; a weak D match, TRBD2 (6 bases). The CDR3 runs 16 residues. Germline V gene sequence: CDR1 SGHVS, CDR2 FQNEAQ. V was pared by 6 bases and J by 5 bases, with 21 bases between. The CDR3 DNA reads TGTGCCAGCAGTTCCCAACGGGAGCGGTGGGTAGATACGCAGTATTTT. Protein product: CASSSQRERWVDTQYF.

This rearrangement joins TRBV9 to TRBJ2-1, with 11 bases that match TRBD2. This CDR3 comprises 16 residues. Per germline, CDR1 SGDLS and CDR2 YYNGEE. V shed 0 bases and J 8 bases; nucleotides not matched to a gene: 7. DNA of the CDR3: TGTGCCAGCAGCGTAGATAGCGGGGGGGGCACCTATGAGCAGTTCTTC. Residues: CASSVDSGGGTYEQFF. Based on the CDR3 plus reference TRBV9 and TRBJ2-1, the full variable domain is DSGVTQTPKHLITATGQRVTLRCSPRSGDLSVYWYQQSLDQGLQFLIQYYNGEERAKGNILERFSAQQFPDLHSELNLSSLELGDSALYFCASSVDSGGGTYEQFFGPGTRLTVL.

This chain joins TRBV9 and TRBJ2-1, with a tentative D call TRBD2 (6 bases). CDR3 length: 15 amino acids. Deletions cut 0 bases from V and 3 bases from J, with 10 bases between. Germline assignment: CDR1 SGDLS and CDR2 YYNGEE. The CDR3 protein is CASSVGGTRYNEQFF. In DNA, the CDR3 is TGTGCCAGCAGCGTAGGCGGGACTCGCTACAATGAGCAGTTCTTC.

The chain has TRBV23-1 and TRBJ1-4; D unclear. Being an ORF, TRBV23-1 has a function that is uncertain. The V gene lost 3 bases and the J gene lost 6 bases, with 17 bases spanning the gap. The CDR3 has 16 residues. The CDR3 region has the DNA TGCGCCAGCAGTCAGCCCCGATTACAGCAGCATGAAAAACTGTTTTTT. This encodes CASSQPRLQQHEKLFF.

J is TRBJ2-7 and V is TRBV4-1, with 9 nucleotides matching TRBD2. Germline V gene sequence: CDR1 MGHRA, CDR2 YSYEKL. The CDR3 is 16 amino acids. J lost 0 bases, V lost 1 base, and 4 bases had no gene match. In nucleotides, the CDR3 is TGCGCCAGCAGCCAAGGCGGGGGGGAGTTCTCCTACGAGCAGTACTTC. Its translation: CASSQGGGEFSYEQYF.

The chain uses TRBV2 and TRBJ2-7; 11 bases are shared with TRBD2. Trimming took 3 bases from V and 2 from J; bases not matched to a gene: 9. The CDR3 is made up of 17 amino acids. The germline gives CDR1 SNHLY, CDR2 FYNNEI. CDR3 residues: CASSDEASGGWAYEQYF. CDR3 DNA: TGTGCCAGCAGTGATGAGGCTAGCGGGGGGTGGGCCTACGAGCAGTACTTC.

The chain joins TRBV18 to TRBJ1-4, with D unresolved. Germline V gene data show CDR1 as KGHSH and CDR2 as LQKENI. There are 16 residues in the CDR3. Trimming took off 1 base at V and 0 bases at J, with 9 bases between the two ends. The CDR3 loop is CASSPRLVATNEKLFF. The CDR3 DNA is TGTGCCAGCTCACCACGGCTCGTTGCAACTAATGAAAAACTGTTTTTT. Full variable domain (remainder filled in from reference TRBV18 and TRBJ1-4): NAGVMQNPRHLVRRRGQEARLRCSPMKGHSHVYWYRQLPEEGLKFMVYLQKENIIDESGMPKERFSAEFPKEGPSILRIQQVVRGDSAAYFCASSPRLVATNEKLFFGSGTQLSVL.

The chain combines TRBV30 with TRBJ2-7, with D possibly TRBD2 on 5 matching bases. Germline V gene sequence: CDR1 GTSNPN, CDR2 SVGIG (reference sequence). This CDR3 is 13 amino acids long. Trimming took 0 bases from V and 6 from J, leaving 12 bases between them. CDR3: CAWSVRSGGEQYF. CDR3 DNA sequence: TGTGCCTGGAGTGTACGAAGCGGTGGCGAGCAGTACTTC.

This clone was recorded once. The gene calls are TRBV28 and TRBJ1-2, with unresolved D. This CDR3 is built from 14 residues. The V gene lost 6 bases and the J gene lost 2 bases, with 13 bases spanning the gap. Germline-derived CDR1 and CDR2 are MDHEN and SYDVKM. The CDR3 region has the DNA TGTGCCAGCAGACTACCCCTCGCGAACTATGGCTACACCTTC. Protein product: CASRLPLANYGYTF.

The rearrangement joins TRBV14 to TRBJ1-2; D is uncertain. The germline V and J ends were trimmed by 1 base and 10 bases, with 13 bases remaining between them. CDR1 and CDR2 from the germline V gene are SGHDN and FVKESK. This CDR3 spans 13 amino acids. CDR3 region: CASSQAYILPYTF. Here the CDR3 DNA reads TGTGCCAGCAGCCAAGCCTATATTCTCCCCTACACCTTC.

The rearrangement links TRBV4-1 to TRBJ2-1, with D tentatively TRBD2 (5 bases). This CDR3 has 15 residues. Trimming removed 0 bases from V and 3 bases from J, with 9 bases in between. Germline loops: CDR1 MGHRA, CDR2 YSYEKL. The CDR3 here is CASSQDQRDYNEQFF. CDR3 nucleotide sequence: TGCGCCAGCAGCCAAGATCAACGGGACTACAATGAGCAGTTCTTC.

V is TRBV23-1 and J is TRBJ1-2, with TRBD1 matching over 12 bases. TRBV23-1 is placed among ORFs of uncertain function. Trimming removed 2 bases from V and 4 bases from J; junction bases left unmatched: 11. This CDR3 is 18 amino acids long. The CDR3 region has the DNA TGCGCCAGCAGTCAAAACCCGTCGGGACAGGGGGCCTTCTATGGCTACACCTTC. Its translation: CASSQNPSGQGAFYGYTF.

The chain is built from TRBV5-1 and TRBJ1-1; D uncertain. Trimming stripped 5 bases from V and 5 bases from J, with 16 bases between. Per germline, CDR1 SGHRS and CDR2 YFSETQ. CDR3 length equals 14 residues. CDR3 protein: CASRLLPGNTEAFF. The CDR3 DNA reads TGCGCCAGCAGATTATTACCGGGGAATACTGAAGCTTTCTTT.

This clone appeared once. The chain uses TRBV6-1 and TRBJ1-3; possible D gene TRBD1, 5 bases. CDR3 length: 15 amino acids. Germline V gives CDR1 MNHNS, CDR2 SASEGT. V was clipped by 4 bases and J by 3 bases, with 13 bases between them. CDR3 protein: CASSVHAGGGNTIYF. The CDR3 region has the DNA TGTGCCAGCAGTGTTCATGCGGGGGGTGGAAACACCATATATTTT.

V is TRBV7-6 and J is TRBJ2-7, with unresolved D. The CDR3 is 15 amino acids. V lost 2 bases to trimming and J lost 0 bases, with 11 bases between them. Germline V lookup: CDR1 SGHVS, CDR2 FNYEAQ. CDR3 in amino acids: CASSLTTAYSYEQYF. The CDR3 bases are TGTGCCAGCAGCTTAACAACAGCCTACTCCTACGAGCAGTACTTC. The whole variable domain, remainder taken from reference TRBV7-6 and TRBJ2-7, is GAGVSQSPRYKVTKRGQDVALRCDPISGHVSLYWYRQALGQGPEFLTYFNYEAQQDKSGLPNDRFSAERPEGSISTLTIQRTEQRDSAMYRCASSLTTAYSYEQYFGPGTRLTVT.

The CDR3 here is CASSLSARTLSDTQYF. CDR3 in DNA: TGCGCCAGCAGCTTGTCCGCGAGAACCCTTTCGGATACGCAGTATTTT. The J gene is TRBJ2-3, the V gene TRBV5-1; D ambiguous. The CDR3 has 16 amino acids. The ends were cut back, 1 base at V and 6 bases at J, with 18 bases in the middle. Germline CDR1 is SGHRS and CDR2 is YFSETQ.

The V call is TRBV29-1, the J call TRBJ2-7, with 10 bases that match TRBD2. The ends lost 6 bases at V and 6 bases at J; junction bases unmatched: 11. The germline gives CDR1 SQVTM, CDR2 ANQGSEA. There are 14 residues in the CDR3. The CDR3 spells CSVFSGGTMSEQYF. CDR3 DNA: TGCAGCGTGTTTAGCGGGGGGACAATGAGCGAGCAGTACTTC.

In this sample, this clone turned up a few times. This sequence joins TRBV13 and TRBJ1-1, with D unresolved. CDR1 and CDR2 from the germline V gene are PRHDT and FYEKMQ (reference sequence). The CDR3 runs 14 residues. The ends were cut back, 5 bases at V and 4 bases at J, with 14 bases in the middle. CDR3 sequence (DNA): TGTGCCAGCAGCCTGACTCGTGTCGGCACTGAAGCTTTCTTT. Protein sequence: CASSLTRVGTEAFF.

The V call is TRBV10-2, the J call TRBJ2-7, with a possible D match to TRBD2 (6 bases). From germline, CDR1 is WSHSY and CDR2 SAAADI. The germline V and J ends were trimmed by 2 bases and 6 bases, with 11 bases remaining between them. The CDR3 is made up of 13 amino acids. CDR3 nucleotides: TGCGCCAGCAGTGAGGGGGCGGGGCTCGAGCAGTACTTC. Translation gives CASSEGAGLEQYF.

This chain joins TRBV5-4 and TRBJ1-4, with a weak D call TRBD1 (6 bases). The V gene lost 0 bases and the J gene lost 3 bases, with 9 bases spanning the gap. Per germline, CDR1 SGHNT and CDR2 YYREEE (reference sequence). CDR3 size: 15 residues. The CDR3 is CASSLGGTSNEKLFF. In DNA, the CDR3 is TGTGCCAGCAGCTTGGGAGGGACATCTAATGAAAAACTGTTTTTT. Based on the CDR3 plus reference TRBV5-4 and TRBJ1-4, the full variable domain is ETGVTQSPTHLIKTRGQQVTLRCSSQSGHNTVSWYQQALGQGPQFIFQYYREEENGRGNFPPRFSGLQFPNYSSELNVNALELDDSALYLCASSLGGTSNEKLFFGSGTQLSVL.

This clone was recorded once. This chain joins TRBV5-1 and TRBJ2-7; D is unclear. CDR1 and CDR2 (germline): SGHRS, YFSETQ. This CDR3 contains 14 residues. Trimming removed 0 bases at V and 3 bases at J, with 10 bases between. The CDR3: CASSLGVTNYEQYF. In DNA form, the CDR3 reads TGCGCCAGCAGCTTGGGTGTCACAAACTACGAGCAGTACTTC.

This chain connects TRBV10-1 to TRBJ2-3; D remains ambiguous. Trimming shortened V by 10 bases and J by 2 bases, and 13 bases separated the two germline ends. Germline CDR1 is WNHNN and CDR2 is SYGVQD (reference sequence). The CDR3 loop spans 13 amino acids. The chain's CDR3 is CATSRGYTDTQYF. CDR3 DNA: TGCGCCACGTCGCGAGGTTACACAGATACGCAGTATTTT.

The chain uses TRBV13 and TRBJ2-7; 9 bases are shared with TRBD2. This CDR3 comprises 16 residues. The V segment lost 5 bases and the J segment 2 bases; nucleotides outside the gene matches: 10. Germline assignment: CDR1 PRHDT and CDR2 FYEKMQ (reference sequence). In DNA form, the CDR3 reads TGTGCCAGCAGCCCCCGGGGTAGCGGGGGACCCTACGAGCAGTACTTC. Its translation: CASSPRGSGGPYEQYF.

The rearrangement uses TRBV13 and TRBJ2-7; 9 bases fit TRBD1. Germline V gene sequence: CDR1 PRHDT, CDR2 FYEKMQ (reference sequence). Germline trimming cut 3 bases from V and 5 bases from J; bases unmatched to any gene: 11. CDR3 length: 16 residues. The DNA for the CDR3 is TGTGCCAGCAGCTTGGGCCGCGGGACAGGGAGTAACGAGCAGTACTTC. Protein product: CASSLGRGTGSNEQYF. Based on the CDR3 plus reference TRBV13 and TRBJ2-7, the full variable domain is AAGVIQSPRHLIKEKRETATLKCYPIPRHDTVYWYQQGPGQDPQFLISFYEKMQSDKGSIPDRFSAQQFSDYHSELNMSSLELGDSALYFCASSLGRGTGSNEQYFGPGTRLTVT.

In this sample, this clone turned up many times. The rearrangement joins TRBV6-5 to TRBJ2-7; possibly TRBD2 for D (7 bases). The CDR3 runs to 13 residues. Deletions cut 8 bases from V and 5 bases from J, with 16 bases between. CDR1 is MNHEY, CDR2 SVGAGI, per germline. The CDR3, as DNA: TGTGCCAGCCATCGGGGGGACATGGACGAGCAGTACTTC. This codes for CASHRGDMDEQYF.

The J gene is TRBJ2-7, the V gene TRBV5-1, with 9 bases fitting TRBD1. The V and J ends lost 4 bases and 5 bases, in that order; junction bases with no gene match: 13. The germline gives CDR1 SGHRS, CDR2 YFSETQ. The CDR3 contains 16 residues. CDR3 amino acids: CASSAGTGTGIDEQYF. The CDR3 DNA is TGCGCCAGCAGCGCGGGGACCGGGACAGGGATAGACGAGCAGTACTTC.

V usage is TRBV30 and J usage is TRBJ1-3, with D uncertain. Per germline, CDR1 GTSNPN and CDR2 SVGIG (reference sequence). Deletions cut 0 bases from V and 8 bases from J, with 11 bases between. CDR3 length: 13 residues. The CDR3 spells CAWSVGPQDTIYF. The CDR3 DNA follows: TGTGCCTGGAGTGTAGGTCCGCAGGACACCATATATTTT.

The chain is built from TRBV6-1 and TRBJ2-3; a weak D match, TRBD1 (6 bases). The CDR3 is made up of 14 amino acids. CDR1 and CDR2 from the germline V gene are MNHNS and SASEGT. V lost 7 bases and J lost 1, with 12 bases in between. CDR3 nucleotide sequence: TGTGCCAGCATGGCAGGGGCCGGCACAGATACGCAGTATTTT. It yields the protein CASMAGAGTDTQYF.

V and J are TRBV2 and TRBJ2-5; 10 nucleotides line up with TRBD2. Germline lookup yields CDR1 SNHLY and CDR2 FYNNEI. The CDR3 covers 14 residues. After removal of 7 bases from V and 3 bases from J, the junction contained 5 bases not matched to a gene. The CDR3 DNA follows: TGTGCCAGCATCAGCGGGGGGGCCGAAGAGACCCAGTACTTC. Translation: CASISGGAEETQYF. Full variable domain (outside the CDR3, taken from reference TRBV2 and TRBJ2-5): EPEVTQTPSHQVTQMGQEVILRCVPISNHLYFYWYRQILGQKVEFLVSFYNNEISEKSEIFDDQFSVERPDGSNFTLKIRSTKLEDSAMYFCASISGGAEETQYFGPGTRLLVL.